This is a list of T cell receptor beta chains from one sample in a study of T cell responses to AZD1222 COVID-19 vaccine. Assay used: immunoSEQ multiplex PCR; TCRdb lists only in-frame clones, some missing. Of roughly 130,000 clones detected, more than 85% appear once; the ten largest clones hold approximately 3.8%. The sample consisted of peripheral blood, taken 28 days after the second AZD1222 dose. The receptor source for this set is an adult who received the AZD1222 COVID-19 vaccine. The CDR3 runs from the conserved cysteine through the conserved F or W. Each record gives: D gene, J gene, V gene, CDR3 DNA, CDR3 protein. The D gene is left open where the match is weak.

d_gene: NA
j_gene: TRBJ2-1
v_gene: TRBV6-1
CDR3nt: TGTGCCAGCAGTGAATGGCTTACCCGCCCCTACAATGAGCAGTTCTTC
CDR3aa: CASSEWLTRPYNEQFF

d_gene: TRBD1
j_gene: TRBJ2-5
v_gene: TRBV5-1
CDR3nt: TGCGCCAGCAGCTTGGGCCCGGGGACAGGGGTGGAAGAGACCCAGTACTTC
CDR3aa: CASSLGPGTGVEETQYF

d_gene: NA
j_gene: TRBJ1-5
v_gene: TRBV7-2
CDR3nt: TGTGCCAGCAGCTTAGAGACAGGCCCCTATCAGCCCCAGCATTTT
CDR3aa: CASSLETGPYQPQHF

d_gene: TRBD2
j_gene: TRBJ2-7
v_gene: TRBV4-1
CDR3nt: TGCGCCAGCAGCCAAATAGCGGGGGACATGTACGGGCAGTACTTC
CDR3aa: CASSQIAGDMYGQYF

d_gene: TRBD2
j_gene: TRBJ2-7
v_gene: TRBV19
CDR3nt: TGTGCCAGTCTCTCGCGGGCGGGGGGCTACGAGCAGTACTTC
CDR3aa: CASLSRAGGYEQYF

d_gene: NA
j_gene: TRBJ2-3
v_gene: TRBV24-1
CDR3nt: TGTGCCACCAGTGACTCGGTGGTAGGTTCAGATACGCAGTATTTT
CDR3aa: CATSDSVVGSDTQYF

d_gene: TRBD2
j_gene: TRBJ2-1
v_gene: TRBV5-1
CDR3nt: TGCGCCAGCAGCCCCAGAACAGGGGGGAGGACTAGCGGGACCTACAATGAGCAGTTCTTC
CDR3aa: CASSPRTGGRTSGTYNEQFF

d_gene: NA
j_gene: TRBJ1-4
v_gene: TRBV6-1
CDR3nt: TGTGCCAGCAGAGAAAGGGCCGGGTCCATCAATGAAAAACTGTTTTTT
CDR3aa: CASRERAGSINEKLFF

d_gene: NA
j_gene: TRBJ2-7
v_gene: TRBV10-3
CDR3nt: TGTGCCATCAGTGGCGACAGGCTAACCTACGAGCAGTACTTC
CDR3aa: CAISGDRLTYEQYF

d_gene: NA
j_gene: TRBJ2-3
v_gene: TRBV7-8
CDR3nt: TGTGCCAGCAGCTTAAAGACGGGTCTAACTAGCACAGATACGCAGTATTTT
CDR3aa: CASSLKTGLTSTDTQYF

d_gene: NA
j_gene: TRBJ1-5
v_gene: TRBV19
CDR3nt: TGTGCCAGTAGTATAGAGAATCGGGGGAATCAGCCCCAGCATTTT
CDR3aa: CASSIENRGNQPQHF